These 10 T cell receptor beta chains were sequenced from one sample in a study of cytomegalovirus exposure and HLA in healthy donors. Researchers ran the PCR with 60 Vbeta and 13 Jbeta primers. Clones were sequenced by immunoSEQ multiplex PCR, and TCRdb holds only the in-frame ones, with some missing. The repertoire holds tens of thousands of clones, 66% seen once, with around 18% in the top ten. The sequencing input was PBMCs. The receptors stem from a man aged 50 to 59 in good health and CMV-seropositive.

The chain couples TRBV11-2 to TRBJ1-6; a weak D match, TRBD1 (6 bases). In germline, CDR1 is SGHAT, CDR2 FQNNGV. The CDR3 consists of 16 residues. The ends were cut back, 1 base at V and 7 bases at J, with 14 bases in the middle. This CDR3 reads CASSLVGGNTNSPLHF. The CDR3 bases are TGTGCCAGCAGCTTAGTTGGGGGCAATACCAATTCACCCCTCCACTTT. Together with reference TRBV11-2 and TRBJ1-6, the CDR3 gives the full variable domain: EAGVAQSPRYKIIEKRQSVAFWCNPISGHATLYWYQQILGQGPKLLIQFQNNGVVDDSQLPKDRFSAERLKGVDSTLKIQPAKLEDSAVYLCASSLVGGNTNSPLHFGNGTRLTVT.

The CDR3 region has the DNA TGTGCCATCAGTCCCGGACAGGGCCACTACGAGCAGTACTTC. This gives the protein CAISPGQGHYEQYF. The chain joins TRBV10-3 to TRBJ2-7; the match to TRBD1 covers 8 bases. The CDR3 contains 14 residues. V was clipped by 5 bases and J by 3 bases; unmatched bases: 6. The germline gives CDR1 ENHRY, CDR2 SYGVKD.

This chain uses TRBV28 with TRBJ2-7, with D tentatively TRBD1 (5 bases). Germline V gene sequence: CDR1 MDHEN, CDR2 SYDVKM. Trimming shortened V by 6 bases and J by 2 bases, and 17 bases separated the two germline ends. This CDR3 is 15 amino acids long. Written as DNA, the CDR3 is TGTGCCAGCAGCATCCAATTGACAGCTGCCTACGAGCAGTACTTC. Protein sequence: CASSIQLTAAYEQYF.

The genes are TRBV6-5 and TRBJ1-1, with 10 bases that match TRBD1. Unmatched junction bases numbered 5, after V lost 5 bases and J lost 5 bases. The germline CDR1 and CDR2 sequences are MNHEY and SVGAGI. The CDR3 contains 14 residues. CDR3 bases: TGTGCCAGCAGTACGGGACAGGGGTTTACTGAAGCTTTCTTT. Its protein is CASSTGQGFTEAFF.

The rearrangement links TRBV28 to TRBJ1-3; 7 bases line up with TRBD1. Per the germline V gene, CDR1 is MDHEN and CDR2 is SYDVKM. V dropped 5 bases and J dropped 4; count of bases not matched to a gene: 8. The CDR3 runs to 15 residues. The CDR3 DNA is TGTGCCAGCAGTAAGGGACAGATAACCGGAAACACCATATATTTT. Translating it yields CASSKGQITGNTIYF.

V and J are TRBV4-1 and TRBJ2-7; D perhaps matches TRBD1 (5 bases). This CDR3 region has 15 residues. Germline V CDR1 and CDR2: MGHRA, YSYEKL. Trimming took off 0 bases at V and 6 bases at J, with 15 bases between the two ends. CDR3 sequence (DNA): TGCGCCAGCAGCCAAGACGGGCAGGGAAGAGGCGAGCAGTACTTC. It encodes CASSQDGQGRGEQYF.

Written as DNA, the CDR3 is TGCGCCAGCAGCCAATCTAGTTTCTCCTACGAGCAGTACTTC. Translated, it gives CASSQSSFSYEQYF. This chain uses TRBV4-3 with TRBJ2-5; the D is unclear. The J call could be wrong; TRBJ2-7 is a better fit for the DNA end. The germline V gene has CDR1 LGHNA and CDR2 YSLEER. The CDR3 totals 14 residues.

The chain is built from TRBV2 and TRBJ2-7, with a weak D call TRBD1 (5 bases). CDR3 size: 11 residues. Germline V gene sequence: CDR1 SNHLY, CDR2 FYNNEI. Between the trimmed V and J ends, which lost 5 bases and 6 bases, there was a span of 8 bases. CDR3 bases: TGTGCCAGCAGTAGACAGCTCGAGCAGTACTTC. It codes for CASSRQLEQYF.

The sample holds one count of this clone. The rearrangement links TRBV30 to TRBJ2-5; TRBD1 is a possible D gene (6 bases). V was shortened by 2 bases and J by 13 bases, with 14 bases between the two germline ends. Germline CDR1 GTSNPN, CDR2 SVGIG (reference sequence). The CDR3 is 11 residues long. CDR3 in amino acids: CAWSPDRPRYF. The CDR3 coding sequence is TGTGCCTGGAGTCCTGACAGGCCCCGGTACTTC. The complete variable domain, with remaining parts taken from reference TRBV30 and TRBJ2-5, reads SQTIHQWPATLVQPVGSPLSLECTVEGTSNPNLYWYRQAAGRGLQLLFYSVGIGQISSEVPQNLSASRPQDRQFILSSKKLLLSDSGFYLCAWSPDRPRYFGPGTRLLVL.

V is TRBV18 and J is TRBJ2-1, with TRBD2 as a possible D gene (6 bases). V was clipped by 8 bases and J by 5 bases, with 16 bases between them. The CDR3 consists of 14 residues. Germline V lookup: CDR1 KGHSH, CDR2 LQKENI. CDR3 sequence reads: CASTLLAADNEQFF. Written as DNA, the CDR3 is TGTGCCAGCACCTTACTAGCAGCTGACAATGAGCAGTTCTTC.